The 27 T cell receptor beta chains presented below share a single source sample, sequenced in a study of T cell repertoires in cytomegalovirus infection. One entry per CDR3 protein, called by TCRdb with MiXCR from the reads. The top ten clones hold around 13% of a sample with 250,000 to 300,000 distinct CDR3 sequences, around 25% of them seen once. Sample: PBMCs. Receptors were obtained from a human donor in good health (CMV status not recorded). Some clones in this sample may be carry-over from other donors' samples.

The rearrangement joins TRBV29-1 to TRBJ2-3; 7 bases agree with TRBD1. The germline gives CDR1 SQVTM, CDR2 ANQGSEA. The CDR3 spans 15 residues. Trimming took 0 bases from V and 4 from J; bases not matched to a gene: 7. The CDR3 region has the DNA TGCAGCGTTGAAGATCGGAAACAGGGGCCAGATACGCAGTATTTT. Amino acids: CSVEDRKQGPDTQYF.

The chain combines TRBV15 with TRBJ2-5; maybe TRBD2 (7 bases). CDR1 and CDR2 (germline): LNHNV, YYDKDF (reference sequence). V was trimmed by 8 bases and J by 9 bases, leaving 22 bases between them. This CDR3 spans 14 amino acids. In nucleotides, the CDR3 is TGTGCCACCTACGCAAAAGGGGGGGGGCATCCCCAGTACTTC. Protein sequence: CATYAKGGGHPQYF.

This clonotype was counted only a few times. The chain employs TRBV19 and TRBJ2-1; D possibly uses TRBD1 or TRBD2 (5 bases each). V lost 5 bases, J lost 0 bases, and 11 bases lay in between. Germline assignment: CDR1 LNHDA and CDR2 SQIVND (reference sequence). The CDR3 spans 15 residues. The CDR3 reads CASSRDQSSYNEQFF. CDR3 coding DNA: TGTGCCAGTAGTCGGGACCAGAGCTCCTACAATGAGCAGTTCTTC.

V usage is TRBV12-3 or TRBV12-4 and J usage is TRBJ2-1, with D possibly called TRBD1 or TRBD2 (5 bases each). The germline V and J ends were trimmed by 7 bases and 9 bases, with 16 bases remaining between them. This CDR3 has 13 amino acids. The chain's CDR3 is CASTRAEGREQFF. DNA of the CDR3: TGTGCCAGCACCCGGGCCGAGGGGCGTGAGCAGTTCTTC.

The chain links TRBV6-1 to TRBJ2-1; D is unresolved. Trimming cost V 1 base and J 0 bases, with 7 bases left between them. CDR1 MNHNS and CDR2 SASEGT come from the germline V gene. The length of the CDR3 is 15 residues. CDR3 region: CASSEVASSYNEQFF. CDR3 DNA sequence: TGTGCCAGCAGTGAAGTAGCATCCTCCTACAATGAGCAGTTCTTC.

At least ten counts were recorded for this clonotype. This chain links TRBV7-2 with TRBJ1-5, with D hard to call. Per the germline V gene, CDR1 is SGHTA and CDR2 is FQGNSA. This CDR3 contains 15 residues. Trimming shortened V by 5 bases and J by 6 bases, and 17 bases separated the two germline ends. CDR3 loop: CASSPSTNPGQPQHF. The CDR3 nucleotides read TGTGCCAGCAGCCCATCGACCAACCCAGGTCAGCCCCAGCATTTT.

This clonotype appeared a few times. The V gene is TRBV5-1, the J gene TRBJ1-2, with D hard to call. The germline V gene has CDR1 SGHRS and CDR2 YFSETQ. The CDR3 length is 13 residues. The V end lost 3 bases, the J end lost 4 bases, and 10 bases lay between the germline ends. CDR3 loop: CASSSGERYGYTF. The CDR3 coding sequence is TGCGCCAGCAGCTCCGGAGAGCGCTATGGCTACACCTTC.

The chain employs TRBV18 and TRBJ2-1; D may be TRBD2 (6 bases). CDR3 length: 12 amino acids. V lost 10 bases and J 11 bases, leaving 18 bases between the germline ends. The V gene's germline CDR1 is KGHSH and CDR2 LQKENI. CDR3 bases: TGTGCCACGCGGGACGAAACAAATCAGCAGTTCTTC. Translated: CATRDETNQQFF.

This clonotype was detected a few times. The chain is built from TRBV10-2 and TRBJ2-1; possibly TRBD2 for D (6 bases). V shed 6 bases and J shed 3 bases, with 21 bases lying between them. Germline V CDR1 and CDR2: WSHSY, SAAADI. This CDR3 region has 17 residues. CDR3 in DNA: TGCGCCAGCAGGATCGGGGTAGCGGATTCTTTCTACAATGAGCAGTTCTTC. It yields the protein CASRIGVADSFYNEQFF.

The sample holds a few counts of this clonotype. V is TRBV19 and J is TRBJ2-7; tentatively, D is TRBD2 (5 bases). The V and J ends lost 4 bases and 1 base respectively, with 8 bases between them. Looked up from germline, CDR1 is LNHDA and CDR2 is SQIVND (reference sequence). The CDR3 has 13 residues. The CDR3 bases are TGTGCCAGTAGTACAGCGGTGTCCTACGAGCAGTACTTC. Residues: CASSTAVSYEQYF.

The chain couples TRBV28 to TRBJ2-1; a possible D gene is TRBD2 (5 bases). The germline V and J ends were trimmed by 6 bases and 6 bases, with 12 bases remaining between them. Germline V gives CDR1 MDHEN, CDR2 SYDVKM. The CDR3 contains 13 residues. The CDR3 loop reads CASSWTSSNEQFF. In nucleotides, the CDR3 is TGTGCCAGCAGCTGGACTTCTAGCAATGAGCAGTTCTTC.

The chain carries TRBV12-3 or TRBV12-4 and TRBJ2-7; maybe TRBD1 (5 bases). V was cut by 8 bases and J by 3 bases, with 11 bases left in between. The CDR3 is 12 residues long. In DNA, the CDR3 is TGTGCCAGCGCCAGGGTCGTCTACGAGCAGTACTTC. This encodes CASARVVYEQYF.

This clonotype was counted at least ten times. The chain uses TRBV7-8 and TRBJ2-5; 7 positions match TRBD2. The germline V gene has CDR1 SGHVS and CDR2 FQNEAQ. The CDR3 sequence is 13 residues long. V gave up 5 bases and J gave up 7 bases; unmatched junction bases: 7. This CDR3 is CASSRLGEGTQYF. The CDR3 nucleotides read TGTGCCAGCAGCCGACTAGGGGAGGGGACCCAGTACTTC.

The chain joins TRBV19 to TRBJ2-3; 7 positions match TRBD1. The junction had 4 bases not matched to a gene; V was cut back by 4 bases and J by 6 bases. The germline CDR1 and CDR2 sequences are LNHDA and SQIVND (reference sequence). This CDR3 spans 13 amino acids. The DNA of the CDR3 is TGTGCCAGTAGTAGGGGACAGCTCGATACGCAGTATTTT. Translating it yields CASSRGQLDTQYF.

This clonotype has at least ten counts. The J gene is TRBJ1-1, the V gene TRBV6-2 or TRBV6-3, with D uncertain. Looked up from germline, CDR1 is MNHEY and CDR2 is SVGEGT. V lost 6 bases, J lost 5 bases, and 7 bases lay in between. The CDR3 is 11 residues long. The CDR3 DNA sequence: TGTGCCAGCAGCGAATCAACTGAAGCTTTCTTT. Its protein product is CASSESTEAFF.

In this sample, this clonotype turned up a few times. V gene TRBV11-2 combines with J gene TRBJ2-7; D gene unclear. Germline V gene lookup returns CDR1 SGHAT and CDR2 FQNNGV. The V and J ends lost 0 bases and 1 base respectively, with 10 bases between them. The CDR3 has 15 residues. CDR3 region: CASSLDLGVSYEQYF. The CDR3 DNA reads as TGTGCCAGCAGCTTAGATCTTGGGGTGTCCTACGAGCAGTACTTC. The entire variable domain, with the rest obtained from reference TRBV11-2 and TRBJ2-7, is as follows: EAGVAQSPRYKIIEKRQSVAFWCNPISGHATLYWYQQILGQGPKLLIQFQNNGVVDDSQLPKDRFSAERLKGVDSTLKIQPAKLEDSAVYLCASSLDLGVSYEQYFGPGTRLTVT.

This clonotype has a count of ten or more. The V and J genes are TRBV7-2 and TRBJ2-1; D is ambiguous. The length of the CDR3 is 16 residues. Per the germline V gene, CDR1 is SGHTA and CDR2 is FQGNSA. The germline V and J ends were trimmed by 2 bases and 4 bases, with 15 bases remaining between them. The chain's CDR3 is CASSLMTWGRYNEQFF. In DNA form, the CDR3 reads TGTGCCAGCAGCTTAATGACTTGGGGAAGGTACAATGAGCAGTTCTTC.

V usage is TRBV28 and J usage is TRBJ2-6; D possibly uses TRBD1 or TRBD2 (5 bases each). The CDR3 is made up of 15 amino acids. Germline CDR1 MDHEN, CDR2 SYDVKM. V shed 5 bases and J shed 4 bases, with 12 bases lying between them. In DNA form, the CDR3 reads TGTGCCAGCAGTGCCCGGGGCGTAGGGGCCAACGTCCTGACTTTC. Protein product: CASSARGVGANVLTF. The complete variable domain, with remaining parts taken from reference TRBV28 and TRBJ2-6, reads DVKVTQSSRYLVKRTGEKVFLECVQDMDHENMFWYRQDPGLGLRLIYFSYDVKMKEKGDIPEGYSVSREKKERFSLILESASTNQTSMYLCASSARGVGANVLTFGAGSRLTVL.

The V call is TRBV7-4, the J call TRBJ2-1, with 15 bases fitting TRBD2. Germline V CDR1 and CDR2: SGHVT, SQSDAQ. V lost 4 bases to trimming and J lost 9 bases; unmatched junction nucleotides: 13. The CDR3 is made up of 18 amino acids. CDR3 sequence reads: CASSWGTSGRRRGSEQFF. CDR3 sequence (DNA): TGTGCCAGCAGCTGGGGGACTAGCGGGAGGCGTCGAGGCAGTGAGCAGTTCTTC.

The table lists this clonotype with many counts. This chain links TRBV7-2 with TRBJ1-2, with 7 bases matching TRBD1. This CDR3 has 13 amino acids. In germline, CDR1 is SGHTA, CDR2 FQGNSA. The V and J ends lost 1 base and 7 bases, in that order; junction bases with no gene match: 3. Here the CDR3 DNA reads TGTGCCAGCAGCTTAGGACAGGGACGTGGCTACACCTTC. Protein product: CASSLGQGRGYTF.

The chain uses TRBV19 and TRBJ2-1; 7 nucleotides line up with TRBD2. CDR1 and CDR2 (germline): LNHDA, SQIVND (reference sequence). V shed 9 bases, J shed 10 bases, and the junction held 6 bases outside the gene matches. This CDR3 region has 11 residues. The CDR3 loop reads CASAGAGEQFF. Here the CDR3 DNA reads TGTGCCAGCGCGGGAGCTGGCGAGCAGTTCTTC.

This chain links TRBV14 with TRBJ1-6; 8 bases are a match to TRBD1. The V gene's germline CDR1 is SGHDN and CDR2 FVKESK. The V segment lost 0 bases and the J segment 10 bases; nucleotides outside the gene matches: 5. CDR3 length equals 15 residues. CDR3 sequence reads: CASSQDPTGVSPLHF. The DNA for the CDR3 is TGTGCCAGCAGCCAAGATCCGACAGGGGTGTCACCCCTCCACTTT.

The chain joins TRBV19 to TRBJ1-1; tentative D call: TRBD1 (5 bases). The CDR3 totals 17 residues. Trimming removed 5 bases at V and 1 base at J, with 20 bases between. Germline CDR1 and CDR2: LNHDA and SQIVND (reference sequence). In nucleotides, the CDR3 is TGTGCCAGTAGTTCTAAGAGAGAGGGACGGCAGAACACTGAAGCTTTCTTT. Translation: CASSSKREGRQNTEAFF.

This chain uses TRBV7-2 with TRBJ1-5; perhaps TRBD1 as D (6 bases). The CDR3 sequence is 15 residues long. Germline CDR1 and CDR2: SGHTA and FQGNSA. V lost 4 bases, J lost 11 bases, and 21 bases lay in between. CDR3 loop: CASSWGPGRDSAQHF. Here the CDR3 DNA reads TGTGCCAGCAGCTGGGGGCCAGGTCGGGACTCAGCCCAGCATTTT. The variable domain in full, completed from reference TRBV7-2 and TRBJ1-5, reads GAGVSQSPSNKVTEKGKDVELRCDPISGHTALYWYRQSLGQGLEFLIYFQGNSAPDKSGLPSDRFSAERTGGSVSTLTIQRTQQEDSAVYLCASSWGPGRDSAQHFGDGTRLSIL.

This chain connects TRBV19 to TRBJ1-5; possibly TRBD1 for D (6 bases). CDR1 and CDR2 (germline): LNHDA, SQIVND (reference sequence). The CDR3 has 15 residues. Trimming stripped 3 bases from V and 3 bases from J, with 12 bases between. CDR3 in DNA: TGTGCCAGTAGTATGAACAGGGCGAACAATCAGCCCCAGCATTTT. Translated: CASSMNRANNQPQHF.

This clonotype was observed a few times. CDR3 sequence: CASSFISGYPGELFF. The CDR3 DNA sequence: TGTGCCAGCAGCTTTATTAGCGGGTATCCCGGGGAGCTGTTTTTT. This chain joins TRBV7-2 and TRBJ2-2; 7 bases are a match to TRBD2. V shed 3 bases, J shed 6 bases, and the junction held 7 bases outside the gene matches. The CDR3 loop spans 15 amino acids. Germline CDR1 SGHTA, CDR2 FQGNSA.

This clonotype showed up just a few times. The rearrangement uses TRBV19 and TRBJ2-1, with TRBD1 matching 9 bases. The J segment lost 6 bases and the V segment lost 8 bases, leaving 17 bases of the junction unmatched. Looked up from germline, CDR1 is LNHDA and CDR2 is SQIVND (reference sequence). CDR3 length: 17 residues. This CDR3 is CASRLPAGQGLGNEQFF. DNA for the CDR3: TGTGCCAGTCGTCTTCCCGCGGGACAGGGTCTAGGCAATGAGCAGTTCTTC.